A single sample is the source of the 4 T cell receptor beta chains below, sequenced in a study of cytomegalovirus exposure and HLA in healthy donors. PCR primers comprised 60 Vbeta and 13 Jbeta primers. Sequenced by immunoSEQ multiplex PCR; TCRdb stores in-frame clones only, minus some. Of 160,000 or so clones listed, around 79% are singletons. Sequencing was performed on PBMCs. The source of these receptors is a woman aged 40 to 50 in good health and CMV-seronegative.

The V and J genes are TRBV6-6 and TRBJ1-5; the match to TRBD1 covers 8 bases. In germline, CDR1 is MNHNY, CDR2 SVGAGI (reference sequence). J lost 5 bases, V lost 0 bases, and 6 bases had no gene match. There are 16 residues in the CDR3. CDR3 in amino acids: CASSYSGTGGYQPQHF. DNA of the CDR3: TGTGCCAGCAGTTACTCCGGGACAGGAGGGTATCAGCCCCAGCATTTT.

This clone was counted between two and nine times. The chain recombines TRBV6-6 with TRBJ1-2; TRBD1 matches at 9 bases. The germline V gene has CDR1 MNHNY and CDR2 SVGAGI (reference sequence). The CDR3 runs to 15 residues. V lost 5 bases, J lost 8 bases, and 12 bases stayed unmatched. CDR3 region: CASSRDLQGAGGYTF. DNA of the CDR3: TGTGCCAGCAGTCGCGACCTACAGGGGGCAGGAGGCTACACCTTC.

This sequence joins TRBV10-2 and TRBJ1-1; D gene unclear. With 3 bases removed from V and 8 bases from J, the gap between germline ends came to 10 bases. The germline V gene has CDR1 WSHSY and CDR2 SAAADI. The length of the CDR3 is 12 residues. The CDR3 loop reads CASSDGRTEAFF. The CDR3 DNA is TGCGCCAGCAGTGATGGGAGAACCGAAGCTTTCTTT.

The J gene is TRBJ1-4, the V gene TRBV4-2, with TRBD1 matching over 11 bases. V lost 4 bases, J lost 7 bases, and 8 bases stayed unmatched. Germline values: CDR1 LGHNA, CDR2 YNFKEQ. The CDR3 covers 16 residues. The CDR3 here is CASSLAGTGGIEKLFF. CDR3 DNA sequence: TGTGCCAGCAGCCTAGCGGGGACAGGGGGGATTGAAAAACTGTTTTTT.